Each of the 4 T cell receptor beta chains below was sequenced from the same sample in a study of blood T cell repertoires in COVID-19. The protocol was immunoSEQ multiplex PCR, while the TCRdb copy is restricted to in-frame clones and leaves out a portion. Among around 380,000 clones listed, about 87% were seen once. The sample taken for sequencing was PBMCs or T cells enriched from blood (not recorded which). Receptors were obtained from a man under 40 who had recovered from COVID-19.

This clone was picked up one time. The V call is TRBV4-1, the J call TRBJ1-2; D remains unclear. Germline V gene data show CDR1 as MGHRA and CDR2 as YSYEKL. The CDR3 is 14 amino acids. Trimming cost V 0 bases and J 4 bases, with 9 bases left between them. The DNA for the CDR3 is TGCGCCAGCAGCCAAGACAAAGCCCCCTATGGCTACACCTTC. It encodes CASSQDKAPYGYTF.

The rearrangement links TRBV4-1 to TRBJ2-1, with 11 bases aligning to TRBD2. The germline V gene has CDR1 MGHRA and CDR2 YSYEKL. The CDR3 spans 19 residues. The V segment lost 1 base and the J segment 2 bases; nucleotides outside the gene matches: 10. CDR3 nucleotides: TGCGCCAGCAGCCAAGGTGGAGTAGCGGGGGGGCGCGCCTACAATGAGCAGTTCTTC. It encodes CASSQGGVAGGRAYNEQFF.

The chain uses TRBV6-5 and TRBJ2-5; 9 nucleotides agree with TRBD2. The CDR3 covers 15 residues. Germline assignment: CDR1 MNHEY and CDR2 SVGAGI. The trim removed 1 base at V and 4 bases at J, leaving 4 bases unmatched. CDR3 region: CASSYYSAGGETQYF. CDR3 bases: TGTGCCAGCAGTTACTATTCAGCGGGGGGAGAGACCCAGTACTTC.

The chain recombines TRBV3-1 (or the pseudogene TRBV3-2) with TRBJ1-1, with D maybe TRBD1 (5 bases). The V end was cut by 0 bases, the J end by 3 bases, with 20 bases between. The germline CDR1 and CDR2 sequences are LGHDT and YNNKEL (reference sequence). The CDR3 length is 18 residues. The CDR3 region is CASSQDSAGLPADTEAFF. In nucleotides, the CDR3 is TGTGCCAGCAGCCAAGATAGTGCGGGACTCCCGGCGGACACTGAAGCTTTCTTT.